This paragraph covers one T cell receptor beta chain sequence. Measured with immunoSEQ multiplex PCR; TCRdb has only the in-frame clones, and not every one. The sample records tens of thousands of clones, around nine tenths being singletons. This specimen belongs to a study of control samples from healthy donors and cancer patients. The CDR3 length is 13 residues. The germline CDR1 and CDR2 sequences are SGHRS and YFSETQ. V lost 0 bases to trimming and J lost 2 bases, with 6 bases between them. Specimen: PBMCs. This chain uses TRBV5-1 with TRBJ2-7; no clear D. The source of this sequence is a man aged 40-49 years with colorectal cancer. CDR3 sequence (DNA): TGCGCCAGCAGCTTGGCCGGAACCTACGAGCAGTACTTC. It specifies CASSLAGTYEQYF.